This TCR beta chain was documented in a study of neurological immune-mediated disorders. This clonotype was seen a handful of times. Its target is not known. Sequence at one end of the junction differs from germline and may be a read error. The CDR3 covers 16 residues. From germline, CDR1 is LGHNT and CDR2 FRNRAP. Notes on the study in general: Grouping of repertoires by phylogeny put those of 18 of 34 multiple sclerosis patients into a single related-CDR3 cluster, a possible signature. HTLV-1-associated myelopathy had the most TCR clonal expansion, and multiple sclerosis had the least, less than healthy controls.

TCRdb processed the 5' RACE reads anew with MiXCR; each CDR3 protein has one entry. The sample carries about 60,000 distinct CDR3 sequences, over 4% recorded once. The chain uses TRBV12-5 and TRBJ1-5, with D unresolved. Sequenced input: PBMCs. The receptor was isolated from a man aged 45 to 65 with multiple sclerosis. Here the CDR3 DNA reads TGTGCTAGTGACCTGATAGGCAGCTCAGACTATCAGCCCCAGAATTTT. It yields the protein CASDLIGSSDYQPQNF.